These 22 T cell receptor beta chains originate from one sample sequenced in a study of blood T cells in healthy people across ages. Primed by a sample-barcoded 5' primer and a J-beta primer mix, a second PCR proceeded for 7 to 11 cycles. A single record per CDR3 protein comes from TCRdb applying MiXCR to the 5' RACE reads. The profile covers 760,000 or so distinct CDR3 sequences, with just under 25% appearing a single time and 8% to 10% taken by the ten largest. These data also featured in a second study, about T cells of mothers and their children.

Sequencing was done on a sample of blood. All receptors derive from a boy between 10 and 17 years old in good health.

The chain employs TRBV15 and TRBJ2-7; TRBD1 might be the D (6 bases). CDR3 length: 17 residues. Germline loops: CDR1 LNHNV, CDR2 YYDKDF (reference sequence). V was shortened by 4 bases and J by 3 bases, with 22 bases between the two germline ends. For the CDR3, the DNA is TGTGCCACCAGCAAAAGAAGCCGGGACACATTTGTCTACGAGCAGTACTTC. Translating it yields CATSKRSRDTFVYEQYF.

This clonotype has a single count. V usage is TRBV29-1 and J usage is TRBJ2-5; 11 bases map to TRBD2. The J call may not be correct, given that the DNA end is closer to TRBJ2-1. This CDR3 spans 13 amino acids. Germline CDR1 is SQVTM and CDR2 is ANQGSEA. As DNA, the CDR3 is TGCAGCGTTACTAGCGGGAGAGGGAATGAGCAGTTCTTC. Its protein product is CSVTSGRGNEQFF.

This rearrangement joins TRBV11-2 to TRBJ2-5; either TRBD1 or TRBD2 may fit D (5 bases each). There are 17 residues in the CDR3. V was clipped by 5 bases and J by 1 base, with 20 bases between them. The germline V gene has CDR1 SGHAT and CDR2 FQNNGV. CDR3 bases: TGTGCCAGCAGCCCAGGGACGAACTCCTCCCCCCAAGAGACCCAGTACTTC. It codes for CASSPGTNSSPQETQYF.

This rearrangement joins TRBV29-1 to TRBJ2-1, with D perhaps TRBD1 (5 bases). CDR1 is SQVTM, CDR2 ANQGSEA, per germline. The CDR3 runs to 14 residues. Trimming pared 6 bases from V and 5 bases from J, leaving 17 bases between. In DNA, the CDR3 is TGCAGCGTCGTGACAGTGGGGCTAAACAATGAGCAGTTCTTC. It codes for CSVVTVGLNNEQFF.

The genes are TRBV27 and TRBJ2-7, with a weak D call TRBD2 (6 bases). CDR1 and CDR2 from the germline V gene are MNHEY and SMNVEV (reference sequence). The CDR3 runs to 13 residues. V was pared by 3 bases and J by 3 bases, with 9 bases between. CDR3 bases: TGTGCCAGCAGTTTCGCGCGGGACTACGAGCAGTACTTC. It codes for CASSFARDYEQYF.

This clonotype was detected a few times. The V gene is TRBV4-2, the J gene TRBJ1-5; TRBD1 matches at 10 bases. V lost 3 bases, J lost 7 bases, and 3 bases stayed unmatched. CDR1 and CDR2 (germline): LGHNA, YNFKEQ. This CDR3 is built from 14 residues. The CDR3 DNA reads as TGTGCCAGCAGCCAGGGGACAGGGGTCCAGCCCCAGCATTTT. This translates into CASSQGTGVQPQHF.

This clonotype was seen a few times. V and J are TRBV29-1 and TRBJ2-7; 7 positions agree with TRBD1. Trimming removed 4 bases from V and 0 bases from J; junction bases left unmatched: 3. This CDR3 is 13 amino acids long. Germline V CDR1 and CDR2: SQVTM, ANQGSEA. The CDR3 bases are TGCAGCGTTGTGGGACAGTACTCCTACGAGCAGTACTTC. Protein product: CSVVGQYSYEQYF.

This clonotype occurred a few times. The rearrangement joins TRBV3-1 to TRBJ2-7, with D possibly called TRBD1 or TRBD2 (5 bases each). The V end was cut by 0 bases, the J end by 2 bases, with 8 bases between. The CDR3 runs to 14 residues. Germline CDR1 and CDR2: LGHDT and YNNKEL (reference sequence). CDR3 sequence: CASSQEGTAYEQYF. CDR3 DNA: TGTGCCAGCAGCCAAGAGGGGACCGCCTACGAGCAGTACTTC.

This clonotype was detected a few times. CDR3 sequence: CSAVQSGTYEQYF. The DNA of the CDR3 is TGCAGTGCCGTCCAAAGCGGAACCTACGAGCAGTACTTC. V usage is TRBV20-1 and J usage is TRBJ2-5; maybe TRBD2 (5 bases). The J call is uncertain, as TRBJ2-7 better fits the DNA end. The CDR3 contains 13 residues. Germline V lookup: CDR1 DFQATT, CDR2 SNEGSKA (reference sequence).

The chain joins TRBV4-2 to TRBJ2-5; TRBD2 agrees at 12 bases. This CDR3 contains 19 residues. Germline-derived CDR1 and CDR2 are LGHNA and YNFKEQ. V was clipped by 0 bases and J by 0 bases; unmatched bases: 8. The CDR3 is CASSQDLASGGAYQETQYF. The CDR3 nucleotides are TGTGCCAGCAGCCAAGATTTGGCTAGCGGGGGGGCATACCAAGAGACCCAGTACTTC.

This clonotype has a handful of counts. This rearrangement joins TRBV27 to TRBJ2-7; the D is unclear. Germline CDR1 reads MNHEY; CDR2 reads SMNVEV (reference sequence). The CDR3 loop spans 14 amino acids. Deletions cut 3 bases from V and 2 bases from J, with 11 bases between. CDR3 loop: CASSFRLGPYEQYF. Written as DNA, the CDR3 is TGTGCCAGCAGTTTCCGACTGGGCCCCTACGAGCAGTACTTC.

The chain links TRBV12-3 or TRBV12-4 to TRBJ2-5; D gene uncertain. Trimming took off 3 bases at V and 6 bases at J, with 11 bases between the two ends. The CDR3 extends over 13 amino acids. The CDR3 sequence: CASSLDLMQTQYF. The CDR3 DNA reads TGTGCCAGCAGTTTGGATTTGATGCAGACCCAGTACTTC.

The table lists this clonotype with a few counts. V usage is TRBV9 and J usage is TRBJ2-3; tentatively, D is TRBD1 (5 bases). Between the trimmed V and J ends, which lost 0 bases and 5 bases, there was a span of 13 bases. This CDR3 is 15 amino acids long. CDR1 SGDLS and CDR2 YYNGEE come from the germline V gene. The CDR3 bases are TGTGCCAGCAGCGTAGGGGGCTTTCGCGAAGATACGCAGTATTTT. Residues: CASSVGGFREDTQYF.

This clonotype was seen more than once but under ten times. The chain couples TRBV4-1 to TRBJ2-2; TRBD1 matches at 8 bases. V trimming: 3 bases; J trimming: 0 bases; junction bases outside the gene matches: 9. Germline V gives CDR1 MGHRA, CDR2 YSYEKL. The CDR3 consists of 18 residues. This CDR3 is CASSHSGQGPSNTGELFF. The CDR3 nucleotides are TGCGCCAGCAGCCATTCCGGACAGGGACCTTCGAACACCGGGGAGCTGTTTTTT.

The rearrangement links TRBV4-1 to TRBJ2-6; D tentatively reads TRBD1 or TRBD2 (5 bases each). In germline, CDR1 is MGHRA, CDR2 YSYEKL. The CDR3 extends over 15 amino acids. Trimming cost V 4 bases and J 3 bases, with 10 bases left between them. DNA of the CDR3: TGCGCCAGCAGCCGTGGGGGTGATGGGGCCAACGTCCTGACTTTC. Protein sequence: CASSRGGDGANVLTF.

The gene calls are TRBV20-1 and TRBJ2-5, with D unclear. The germline V and J ends were trimmed by 3 bases and 3 bases, with 17 bases remaining between them. CDR1 and CDR2 (germline): DFQATT, SNEGSKA (reference sequence). The CDR3 is 15 residues long. CDR3 sequence reads: CSASLTALSEETQYF. The CDR3 nucleotides read TGCAGTGCTAGCCTGACTGCCCTGTCTGAAGAGACCCAGTACTTC.

The chain is built from TRBV6-1 and TRBJ2-2; D remains unclear. The germline V gene encodes CDR1 MNHNS and CDR2 SASEGT. The CDR3 sequence is 13 residues long. Trimming removed 5 bases at V and 3 bases at J, with 7 bases between. The CDR3 DNA reads TGTGCCAGCAGTAGGGCGGACACCGGGGAGCTGTTTTTT. Translating gives CASSRADTGELFF.

V usage is TRBV28 and J usage is TRBJ2-7; 7 bases are a match to TRBD2. J lost 7 bases, V lost 5 bases, and 17 bases had no gene match. This CDR3 region has 16 residues. The germline gives CDR1 MDHEN, CDR2 SYDVKM. The CDR3 sequence is CASSPVAGPPTGEQYF. CDR3 coding DNA: TGTGCCAGCAGTCCCGTAGCGGGCCCTCCCACTGGGGAGCAGTACTTC.

The rearrangement uses TRBV20-1 and TRBJ1-1, with D unresolved. The CDR3 is 12 residues long. Germline V lookup: CDR1 DFQATT, CDR2 SNEGSKA (reference sequence). Trimming took off 6 bases at V and 1 base at J, with 9 bases between the two ends. The CDR3 DNA sequence: TGCAGTGCCCCTAGAGGGAACACTGAAGCTTTCTTT. It yields the protein CSAPRGNTEAFF.

The chain uses TRBV6-5 and TRBJ1-5; D is unclear. The germline V gene encodes CDR1 MNHEY and CDR2 SVGAGI. V lost 2 bases and J lost 7, with 9 bases in between. The CDR3 is 13 residues long. For the CDR3, the DNA is TGTGCCAGCAGTTACCGCGGGCAACAGCCCCAGCATTTT. Protein product: CASSYRGQQPQHF.

This clonotype was detected only a few times. V and J are TRBV28 and TRBJ2-7, with D possibly matching TRBD1 (6 bases). The CDR3 is 15 residues long. The V and J ends lost 5 bases and 4 bases respectively, with 18 bases between them. From germline, CDR1 is MDHEN and CDR2 SYDVKM. The CDR3, as DNA: TGTGCCAGCAGTCCGAGGGGCAGGGGTGTTTACGAGCAGTACTTC. Encoded protein: CASSPRGRGVYEQYF. Based on the CDR3 plus reference TRBV28 and TRBJ2-7, the full variable domain is DVKVTQSSRYLVKRTGEKVFLECVQDMDHENMFWYRQDPGLGLRLIYFSYDVKMKEKGDIPEGYSVSREKKERFSLILESASTNQTSMYLCASSPRGRGVYEQYFGPGTRLTVT.

This clonotype came up a few times. The chain couples TRBV4-1 to TRBJ2-5; 10 nucleotides line up with TRBD2. Germline lookup yields CDR1 MGHRA and CDR2 YSYEKL. The CDR3 runs 16 residues. Trimming removed 0 bases from V and 3 bases from J; junction bases left unmatched: 4. The CDR3: CASSQDVGLAKETQYF. Written as DNA, the CDR3 is TGCGCCAGCAGCCAAGATGTGGGACTAGCGAAAGAGACCCAGTACTTC.